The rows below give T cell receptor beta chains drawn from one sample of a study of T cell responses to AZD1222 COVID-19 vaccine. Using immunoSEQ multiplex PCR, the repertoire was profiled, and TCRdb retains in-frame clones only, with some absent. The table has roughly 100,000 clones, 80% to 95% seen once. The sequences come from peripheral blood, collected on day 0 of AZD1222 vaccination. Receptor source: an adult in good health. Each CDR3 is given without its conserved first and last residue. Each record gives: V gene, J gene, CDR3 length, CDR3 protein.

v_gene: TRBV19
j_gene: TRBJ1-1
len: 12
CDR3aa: ASRGYLGRTEAF

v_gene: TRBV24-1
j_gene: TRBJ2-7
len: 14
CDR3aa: ATSDLGGGAYYEQY

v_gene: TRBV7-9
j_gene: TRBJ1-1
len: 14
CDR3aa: ASGGGVNRALAEAF

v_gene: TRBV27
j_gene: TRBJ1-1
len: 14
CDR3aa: ASSLSTVGHFLEAF

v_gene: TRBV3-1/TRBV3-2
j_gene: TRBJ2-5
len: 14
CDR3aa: ASSQVSRGAQETQY

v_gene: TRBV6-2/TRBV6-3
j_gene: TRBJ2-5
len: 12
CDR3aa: ASSWGRSAETQY

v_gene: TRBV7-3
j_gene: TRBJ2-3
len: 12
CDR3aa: ASSLAGDTDTQY

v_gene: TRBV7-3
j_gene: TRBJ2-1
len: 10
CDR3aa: ASSLPFGEQF

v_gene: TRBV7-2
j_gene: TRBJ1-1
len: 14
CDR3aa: ASSLGGVRVGTEAF

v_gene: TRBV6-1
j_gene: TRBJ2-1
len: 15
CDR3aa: ASSEGLLRISYNEQF

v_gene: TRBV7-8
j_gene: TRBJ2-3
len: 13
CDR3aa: ASSLDAPSTDTQY

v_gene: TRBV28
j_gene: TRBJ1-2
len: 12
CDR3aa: ASRVGQGVYGYT

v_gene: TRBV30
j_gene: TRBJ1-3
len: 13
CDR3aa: AWSSRGRSVHTIY

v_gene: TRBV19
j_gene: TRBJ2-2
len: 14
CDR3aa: ASTRLAETYTGELF

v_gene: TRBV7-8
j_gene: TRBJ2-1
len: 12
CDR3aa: ASSPGLAYNEQF

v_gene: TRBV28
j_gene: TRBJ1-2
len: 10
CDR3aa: ASRLPGYGYT

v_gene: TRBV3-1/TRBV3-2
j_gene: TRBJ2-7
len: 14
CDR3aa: ASTNTLLGGRDEQY

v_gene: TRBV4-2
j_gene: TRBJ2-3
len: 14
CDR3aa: ASSQDAGRGTDTQY

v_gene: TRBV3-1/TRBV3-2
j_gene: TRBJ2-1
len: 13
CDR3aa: ASSPETGFYNEQF

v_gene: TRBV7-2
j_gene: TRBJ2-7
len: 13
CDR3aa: ASSLGWGAPYEQY

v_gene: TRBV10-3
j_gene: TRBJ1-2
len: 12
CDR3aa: AISSDSFDYGYT

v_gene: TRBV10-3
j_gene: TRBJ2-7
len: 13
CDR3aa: AISPDRPSSYEQY

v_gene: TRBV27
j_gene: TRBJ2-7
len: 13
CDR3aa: ASSLSLQGGIRQY

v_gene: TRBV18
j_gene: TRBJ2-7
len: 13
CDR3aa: ASSPPKGAVSEQY

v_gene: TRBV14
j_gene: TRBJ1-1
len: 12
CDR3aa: ASSQDSALPPAF

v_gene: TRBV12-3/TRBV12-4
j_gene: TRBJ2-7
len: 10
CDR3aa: ASSLWVSEQY

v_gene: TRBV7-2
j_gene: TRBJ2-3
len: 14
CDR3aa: ASSLGGSGSTDTQY

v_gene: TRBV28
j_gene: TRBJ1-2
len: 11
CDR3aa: ASSLSGAGGYT

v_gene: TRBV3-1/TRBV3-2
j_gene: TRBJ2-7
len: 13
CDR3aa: ASSQVPGQRYEQY

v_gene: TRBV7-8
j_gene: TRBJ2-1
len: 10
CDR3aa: ASGSGGYEQF

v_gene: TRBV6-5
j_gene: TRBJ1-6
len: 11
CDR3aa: ATLRDPSSPLH

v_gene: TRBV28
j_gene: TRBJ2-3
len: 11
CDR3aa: ASSRGGADTQY

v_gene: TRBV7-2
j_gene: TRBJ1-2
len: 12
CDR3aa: ASSQDRGQGGYT

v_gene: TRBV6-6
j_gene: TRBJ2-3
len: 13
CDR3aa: ASSSPGQGTDTQY

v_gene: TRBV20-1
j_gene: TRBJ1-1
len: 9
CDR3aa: SAPDRGSFG

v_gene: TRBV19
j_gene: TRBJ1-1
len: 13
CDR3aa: ASKLTAESSTEAF

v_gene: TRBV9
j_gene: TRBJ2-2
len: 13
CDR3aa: ASSERQSGAGELF

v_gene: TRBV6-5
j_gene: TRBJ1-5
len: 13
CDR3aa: ASTPGQGNYQPQH